This record covers a single T cell receptor (beta chain). Its antigen is not identified. Profiling relied on immunoSEQ multiplex PCR, and the TCRdb table lists in-frame clones only, not all of them. The sample contains tens of thousands of clones, about four fifths of which appear only once. This entry belongs to a study of vaccination effects on CD4 cells after COVID-19. Across the whole study: Either the BNT162b2 or mRNA-1273 vaccine was given to participants in two doses.

Study findings and constraints: By a late point after vaccination, infection- and vaccine-induced clones had shrunk markedly through clonal contraction.

V gave up 3 bases and J gave up 2 bases, with 12 bases separating them. The CDR3 is 15 amino acids. The germline CDR1 and CDR2 sequences are KGHDR and SFDVKD. Sequencing was preceded by expansion of antigen-specific CD4+ T cells with viral peptide pools in the ViraFEST assay. CD4+ T cell isolation took place after less than 13 days of culture. Vaccine recipients had no previous SARS-CoV-2 infection; their nucleocapsid antibodies were negative. PBMC were cultured at some 2.1 million per well with 10 IU/ml IL-2 and around 9.4 ug/ml peptides. The rearrangement links TRBV24-1 to TRBJ2-5; a possible D gene is TRBD2 (5 bases). Sample: CD4+ T cells from PBMCs cultured with HCoV-229E spike peptides, taken before COVID-19 vaccination. The TCR sequence derives from a human donor who received a COVID-19 vaccine. The CDR3 coding sequence is TGTGCCACCAGTGATAACGGGGAAGGGCAAGAGACCCAGTACTTC. Amino acid sequence: CATSDNGEGQETQYF.